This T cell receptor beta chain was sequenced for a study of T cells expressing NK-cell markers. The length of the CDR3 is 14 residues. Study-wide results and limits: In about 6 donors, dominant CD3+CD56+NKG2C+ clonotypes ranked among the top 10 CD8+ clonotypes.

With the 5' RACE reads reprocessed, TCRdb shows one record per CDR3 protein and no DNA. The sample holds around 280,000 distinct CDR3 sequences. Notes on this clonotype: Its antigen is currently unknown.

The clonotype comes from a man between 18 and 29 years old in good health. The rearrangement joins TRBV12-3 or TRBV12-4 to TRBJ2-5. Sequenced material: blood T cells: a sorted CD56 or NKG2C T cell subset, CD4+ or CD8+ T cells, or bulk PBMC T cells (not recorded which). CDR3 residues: CASSLALRQETQYF.